A single sample gave rise to the 6 T cell receptor beta chains below, sequenced in a study of blood T cell repertoires in COVID-19. Some clones are missing from TCRdb's copy, which holds only in-frame ones; the method was immunoSEQ multiplex PCR. The sample gives 85,000 to 100,000 clones, 65% to 90% of which show up once; around 4% is in the top ten. Sequenced material: peripheral blood. These TCRs come from a man aged 60-69 years with acute or convalescent COVID-19.

The gene calls are TRBV25-1 and TRBJ1-2; no definite D call. The germline V gene has CDR1 MGHDK and CDR2 SYGVNS. The CDR3 contains 13 residues. V lost 4 bases and J 8 bases, leaving 14 bases between the germline ends. The CDR3 is CASSARVQRGYTF. The CDR3 DNA reads as TGTGCCAGCAGTGCCCGGGTGCAGAGGGGCTACACCTTC.

This sequence joins TRBV10-3 and TRBJ2-1; a weak D match, TRBD2 (6 bases). CDR3 length equals 14 residues. V was clipped by 6 bases and J by 4 bases, with 13 bases between them. Germline V lookup: CDR1 ENHRY, CDR2 SYGVKD. This chain's CDR3 is CAISTGGSYNEQFF. For the CDR3, the DNA is TGTGCCATCAGCACAGGAGGGTCTTACAATGAGCAGTTCTTC.

This rearrangement joins TRBV5-1 to TRBJ1-4; D uncertain. The germline V and J ends were trimmed by 4 bases and 5 bases, with 15 bases remaining between them. The CDR3 spans 15 residues. CDR1 and CDR2 from the germline V gene are SGHRS and YFSETQ. The chain's CDR3 is CASSPQVGSNEKLFF. The CDR3 DNA reads TGCGCCAGCAGCCCCCAGGTAGGGAGCAATGAAAAACTGTTTTTT.

Here the CDR3 reads CARSRGTGELFF. The CDR3, as DNA: TGTGCCAGGTCTAGGGGCACCGGGGAGCTGTTTTTT. The chain carries TRBV19 and TRBJ2-2; a possible D gene is TRBD1 (5 bases). The germline V gene encodes CDR1 LNHDA and CDR2 SQIVND (reference sequence). This CDR3 has 12 amino acids. Trimming shortened V by 9 bases and J by 4 bases, and 9 bases separated the two germline ends.

The chain carries TRBV5-6 and TRBJ1-2, with TRBD1 matching 8 bases. Germline CDR1 and CDR2: SGHDT and YYEEEE. This CDR3 is built from 16 residues. V lost 1 base, J lost 8 bases, and 13 bases stayed unmatched. CDR3 sequence reads: CASSLPGAGGERGYTF. The DNA of the CDR3 is TGTGCCAGCAGCTTGCCGGGGGCAGGGGGCGAAAGAGGCTACACCTTC.

This clone has only a few counts. The V gene is TRBV18, the J gene TRBJ2-7; the D is unclear. From germline, CDR1 is KGHSH and CDR2 LQKENI. Trimming shortened V by 5 bases and J by 3 bases, and 11 bases separated the two germline ends. The CDR3 extends over 13 amino acids. CDR3 sequence (DNA): TGTGCCAGCTCAGATCGCCAACTCTACGAGCAGTACTTC. Translated, it gives CASSDRQLYEQYF.